The source of this T cell receptor beta chain is a study of a mutant IDH1 vaccine in newly diagnosed glioma. Only in-frame clones appear in the TCRdb table, and some are missing; sequencing was by immunoSEQ multiplex PCR. The sample records around 120,000 clones, roughly 75% being singletons. Germline CDR1 SEHNR, CDR2 FQNEAQ (reference sequence). The CDR3 length is 15 residues. V was clipped by 5 bases and J by 1 base; unmatched bases: 6. This clone was observed a single time. Antigen: not known. Time point noted: week 11, during vaccination. A single vaccine dose contained 300 ug of mutant IDH1 20-mer peptide, and topical imiquimod was used with it.

This chain uses TRBV7-9 with TRBJ2-3, with 7 bases that match TRBD2. Source: PBMCs, taken from a glioma patient whose treatment included an IDH1 peptide vaccine. The origin of this receptor is a man aged 40-55 years with glioma. The CDR3 loop reads CASSPPLAGTDTQYF. The CDR3 nucleotides read TGTGCCAGCAGCCCGCCCCTAGCGGGCACAGATACGCAGTATTTT.